This TCR beta chain derives from a study of CD8 T cells in Susac syndrome. After extraction with the RNeasy kit, roughly 0.45 to 1 ug of the RNA was reverse transcribed using random hexamers. Multiplex immunoSEQ PCR targeted 54 Vbeta and 13 Jbeta TCR beta segments. MiXCR, run by TCRdb on the immunoSEQ multiplex PCR reads, gives a single entry per CDR3 protein. There are 200,000 or so distinct CDR3 sequences in the sample; roughly 96% occur only once, and roughly 0.094% lies in the top ten. A single count supports this clonotype. The CDR3 contains 14 residues. With V trimmed by 4 bases and J by 4 bases, 6 bases remained unmatched. CDR1 and CDR2 from the germline V gene are LGHDT and YNNKEL (reference sequence). From blood CD8+ and CD4+ T cells, TCR beta sequences were generated. Relapsing-remitting disease, either stable or active, was present in the treatment-naive patients who were the multiple sclerosis controls. The CD8+ and CD4+ T cells were negatively isolated, with the TEMRA cells enriched by FACS.

J is TRBJ1-1 and V is TRBV3-1, with TRBD1 identical over 7 bases. This TCR was sampled from a human donor with multiple sclerosis. The sample comprised CD4+ T cells from PBMCs. The CDR3 spells CASSPLTGSTEAFF. The CDR3 bases are TGTGCCAGCAGCCCCCTGACAGGGAGCACTGAAGCTTTCTTT. Together with reference TRBV3-1 and TRBJ1-1, the CDR3 gives the full variable domain: DTAVSQTPKYLVTQMGNDKSIKCEQNLGHDTMYWYKQDSKKFLKIMFSYNNKELIINETVPNRFSPKSPDKAHLNLHINSLELGDSAVYFCASSPLTGSTEAFFGQGTRLTVV.